Described below is a single TCR beta chain sequence and its context. There is no known antigen for this receptor. The sample holds no much larger clone one base away, and base qualities are not on file. The record originates from a study of shared clonotypes between healthy human individuals (dated by TCRdb to the early 2020s). Regarding the study in general: Three men and two women, aged 18 to 49 years, made up the cohort. For each donor, CD4 naive and CD4 memory were each run on three plates, CD8 naive on two plates, and CD8 memory on one plate. Blood TCR repertoires of five healthy adults were deeply sequenced to estimate repertoire size and the extent of clonotype sharing between individuals. To increase sequencing depth and limit assay-specific biases, different laboratories used diverse techniques to prepare libraries and sequence TCR repertoires. Each donor's leukapheresis produced roughly between about 0.8 and 8.9 billion PBMCs. The full study reports these points: Naive subsets generally had larger estimated clonotype richness than memory subsets did. Clonotypes shared by all four sorted-subset donors showed higher generation probabilities than non-shared clonotypes. Because the study included only a small number of donors, the genetic and exposure-history diversity represented was limited. Across four donors, roughly 5.4% of naive CD4, approximately 3.6% of naive CD8, 2.3% of memory CD4, and 0.4% of memory CD8 clonotypes were shared. Sampling was restricted to blood, and TCR repertoires in tissue are likely to differ from TCR repertoires in blood. Pairwise subsampling led to the expectation that sequencing depth would affect the degree of clonotype sharing among donors. Even with the large sequencing depth, rarefaction of the sorted-subset datasets indicated that sequencing was incomplete.

The donors were healthy, HIV-negative adults who had no recently reported acute infections or vaccinations. Every donor was a Caucasian adult living in Nashville, Tennessee, USA. Magnetic negative selection was used to enrich CD4+ T cells, after which naive cells were positively selected on CD45RA and the negative fraction became the memory subset. Blood was collected by leukapheresis, and PBMCs were isolated by Ficoll-Histopaque density gradient centrifugation and then cryopreserved in liquid nitrogen vapor phase. Purity and quantity of every magnetically sorted T cell population were checked by analytical flow cytometry. Genomic DNA was isolated from every sorted fraction and measured by UV absorbance on a Nanodrop 2000c. Relative to germline, V is missing 6 bases and J is missing 2 bases, with 4 bases of the junction outside any gene match. The CDR3 holds 13 amino acids from the cysteine to the phenylalanine. CDR3 DNA is the only sequence kept; it has 39 bases, read in frame from the first base. Reading the germline V gene gives CDR1 MDHEN and CDR2 SYDVKM.

Using the deep immunoSEQ assay, TCR CDR3 regions were amplified from genomic DNA by multiplex PCR. For each cell subset, the extracted genomic DNA was distributed evenly across all wells of several immunoSEQ 96-well plates, and each plate served as one replicate. For sorted subsets, roughly 200 ng of genomic DNA, equivalent to some 30,000 T cell genomes, went into each replicate PCR. The purified libraries were quantified using a Qubit 3.0 fluorometer, sized with a Bioanalyzer 2100, and then quantified again using the KAPA Library Quantification kit. Every immunoSEQ 96-well plate was sequenced on a dedicated single-read 150-cycle Illumina NextSeq 550 flow cell. Per the authors' processing: Because the immunoSEQ output held only junctional sequences and lacked quality scores, the filtering could not match the filtering applied to full-length reads. To assign V/J genes and CDR3, sequences were annotated against IMGT germline references using PyIR, a Python wrapper for IgBLAST v1.9. Any read was removed if the V/J assignment was weak (E-value above 1e-6), the CDR3 was missing, or the read contained stop codons, out-of-frame junctions, or ambiguous translated residues. A V3J clonotype was defined by an identical inferred V gene, J gene, and CDR3 amino acid sequence. Percentage overlap between repertoires was computed as shared unique clonotypes divided by the size of the smaller repertoire. Repertoire richness was assessed with RTK rarefaction, the Chao1 estimator, and Recon v2.1 estimates of unobserved clonotypes. Generation probabilities were computed with OLGA for all TCRbeta clonotypes obtained by the gDNA method from a few donors. The table comes from immuneACCESS by way of TCRdb, which keeps in-frame sequences with V and J called. Part of the clones is missing from these tables; in studies checked, under half for an unresolved V gene and the rest for unknown reasons. The DNA gave D and trimming, while V, J and clone size come from that table. This sample has some 2.1 million clones in its table, and 85% to 95% of those were observed once. Together, the top ten hold more than 0.1% of the sample.

Sequenced input: naive CD4+ T cells sorted from blood. The cell subset or site label on this specimen signifies: CD45RA+ positively selected. The sequence joins TRBV28 to TRBJ2-7; 7 of the junction bases match TRBD1. The source of this sequence is a man aged 18 to 29 in good health. The sequenced DNA is TGTGCCAGCAGGAAAGGGACAGCCTACGAGCAGTACTTC. Translation gives CASRKGTAYEQYF.